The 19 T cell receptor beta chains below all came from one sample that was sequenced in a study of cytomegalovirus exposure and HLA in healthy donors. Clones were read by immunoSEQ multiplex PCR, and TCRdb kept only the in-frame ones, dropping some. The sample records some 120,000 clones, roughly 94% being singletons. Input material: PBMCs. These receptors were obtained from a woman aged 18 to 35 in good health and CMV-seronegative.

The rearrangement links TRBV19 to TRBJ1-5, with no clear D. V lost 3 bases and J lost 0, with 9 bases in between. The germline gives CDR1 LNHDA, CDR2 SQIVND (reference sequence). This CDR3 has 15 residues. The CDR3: CASSMTRDSNQPQHF. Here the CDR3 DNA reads TGTGCCAGTAGTATGACACGAGATAGCAATCAGCCCCAGCATTTT.

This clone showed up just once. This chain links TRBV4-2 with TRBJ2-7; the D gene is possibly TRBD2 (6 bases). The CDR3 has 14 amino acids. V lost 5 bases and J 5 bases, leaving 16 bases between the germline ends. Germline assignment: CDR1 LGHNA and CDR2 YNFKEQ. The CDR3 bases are TGTGCCAGCAGCGGGGGACTCTCCGTCAACGAGCAGTACTTC. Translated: CASSGGLSVNEQYF.

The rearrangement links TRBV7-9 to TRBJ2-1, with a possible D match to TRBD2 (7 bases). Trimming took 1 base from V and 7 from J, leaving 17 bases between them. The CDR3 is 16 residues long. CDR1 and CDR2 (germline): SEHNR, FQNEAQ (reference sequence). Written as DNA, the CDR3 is TGTGCCAGCAGCTTAGTCAGGGGCGGGGGAGAGAATGAGCAGTTCTTC. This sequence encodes CASSLVRGGGENEQFF.

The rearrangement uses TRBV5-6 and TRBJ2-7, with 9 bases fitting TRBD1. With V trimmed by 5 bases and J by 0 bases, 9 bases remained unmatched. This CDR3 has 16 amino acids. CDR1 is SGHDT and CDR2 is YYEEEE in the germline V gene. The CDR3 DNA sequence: TGTGCCAGCAGACCTACCGGGACAGGGAGCTCCTACGAGCAGTACTTC. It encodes CASRPTGTGSSYEQYF.

The DNA of the CDR3 is TGTGCCAGCAGCCGTCGAACAGGGGGGTGGGAGGGCTACACCTTC. Encoded protein: CASSRRTGGWEGYTF. The genes are TRBV13 and TRBJ1-2; 8 bases fit TRBD1. Germline lookup yields CDR1 PRHDT and CDR2 FYEKMQ (reference sequence). The CDR3 sequence is 15 residues long. Unmatched junction bases numbered 13, after V lost 5 bases and J lost 8 bases.

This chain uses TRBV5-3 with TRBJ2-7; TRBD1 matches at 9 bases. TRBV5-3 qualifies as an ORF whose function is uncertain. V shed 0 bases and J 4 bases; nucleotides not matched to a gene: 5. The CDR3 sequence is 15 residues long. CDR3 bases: TGTGCCAGAAGCTTGGGGGGACAGGGATCTTACGAGCAGTACTTC. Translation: CARSLGGQGSYEQYF.

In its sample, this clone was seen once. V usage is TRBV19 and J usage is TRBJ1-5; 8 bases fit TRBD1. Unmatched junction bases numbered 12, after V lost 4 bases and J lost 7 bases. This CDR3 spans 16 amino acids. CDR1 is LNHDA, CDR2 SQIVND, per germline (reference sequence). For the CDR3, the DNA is TGTGCCAGTAGTAGCGGGAGAGAACAGGGGGGACAGCCCCAGCATTTT. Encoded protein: CASSSGREQGGQPQHF.

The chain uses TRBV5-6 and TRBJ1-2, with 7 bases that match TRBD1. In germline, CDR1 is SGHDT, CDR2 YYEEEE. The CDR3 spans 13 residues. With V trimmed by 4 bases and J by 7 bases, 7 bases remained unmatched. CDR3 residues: CASSPDRSTGYTF. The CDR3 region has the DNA TGTGCCAGCAGCCCGGACAGGAGTACTGGCTACACCTTC.

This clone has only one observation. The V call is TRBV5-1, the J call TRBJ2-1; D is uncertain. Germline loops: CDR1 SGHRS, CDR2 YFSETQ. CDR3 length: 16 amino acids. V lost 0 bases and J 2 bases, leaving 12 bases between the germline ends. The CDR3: CASSLVQFGAYNEQFF. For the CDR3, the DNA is TGCGCCAGCAGCTTGGTACAGTTTGGCGCCTACAATGAGCAGTTCTTC. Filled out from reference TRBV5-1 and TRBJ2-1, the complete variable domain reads KAGVTQTPRYLIKTRGQQVTLSCSPISGHRSVSWYQQTPGQGLQFLFEYFSETQRNKGNFPGRFSGRQFSNSRSEMNVSTLELGDSALYLCASSLVQFGAYNEQFFGPGTRLTVL.

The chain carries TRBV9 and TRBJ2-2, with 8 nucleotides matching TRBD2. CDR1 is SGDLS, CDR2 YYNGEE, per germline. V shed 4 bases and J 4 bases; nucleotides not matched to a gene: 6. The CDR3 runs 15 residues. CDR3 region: CASSLTSGITGELFF. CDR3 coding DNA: TGTGCCAGCAGCTTAACTAGCGGTATCACCGGGGAGCTGTTTTTT. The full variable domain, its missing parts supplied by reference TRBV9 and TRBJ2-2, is DSGVTQTPKHLITATGQRVTLRCSPRSGDLSVYWYQQSLDQGLQFLIQYYNGEERAKGNILERFSAQQFPDLHSELNLSSLELGDSALYFCASSLTSGITGELFFGEGSRLTVL.

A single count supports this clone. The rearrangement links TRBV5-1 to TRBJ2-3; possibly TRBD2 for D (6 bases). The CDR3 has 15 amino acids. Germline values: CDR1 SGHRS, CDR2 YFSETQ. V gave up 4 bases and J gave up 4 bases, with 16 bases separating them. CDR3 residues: CASSPSGSYSDTQYF. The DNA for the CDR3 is TGCGCCAGCAGCCCGTCCGGGAGCTATTCAGATACGCAGTATTTT.

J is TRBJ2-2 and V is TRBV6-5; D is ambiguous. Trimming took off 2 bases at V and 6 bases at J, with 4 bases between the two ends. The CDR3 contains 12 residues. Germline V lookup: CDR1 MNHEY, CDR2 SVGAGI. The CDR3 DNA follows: TGTGCCAGCAGTTACCATCCCGGGGAGCTGTTTTTT. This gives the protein CASSYHPGELFF.

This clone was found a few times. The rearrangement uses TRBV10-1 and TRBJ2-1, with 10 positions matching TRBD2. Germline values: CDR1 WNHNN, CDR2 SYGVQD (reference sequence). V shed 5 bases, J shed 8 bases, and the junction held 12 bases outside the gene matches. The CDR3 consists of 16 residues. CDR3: CASSWTSGPNGHEQFF. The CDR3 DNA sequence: TGCGCCAGCAGTTGGACTAGCGGACCGAATGGTCATGAGCAGTTCTTC.

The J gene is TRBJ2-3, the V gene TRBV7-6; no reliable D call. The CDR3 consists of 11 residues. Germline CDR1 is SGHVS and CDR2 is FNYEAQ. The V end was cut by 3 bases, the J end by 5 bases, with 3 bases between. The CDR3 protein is CASSFRDTQYF. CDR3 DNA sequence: TGTGCCAGCAGCTTTCGAGATACGCAGTATTTT.

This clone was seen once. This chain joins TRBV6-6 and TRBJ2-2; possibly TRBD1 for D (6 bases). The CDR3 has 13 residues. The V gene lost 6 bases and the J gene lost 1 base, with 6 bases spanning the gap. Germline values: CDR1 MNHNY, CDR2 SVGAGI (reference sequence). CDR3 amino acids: CASRDRNTGELFF. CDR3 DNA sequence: TGTGCCAGCAGGGACAGGAACACCGGGGAGCTGTTTTTT.

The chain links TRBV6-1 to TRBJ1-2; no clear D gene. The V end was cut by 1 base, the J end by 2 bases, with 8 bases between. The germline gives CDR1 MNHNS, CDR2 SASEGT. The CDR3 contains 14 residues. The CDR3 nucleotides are TGTGCCAGCAGTGAAGGTAACACCAACTATGGCTACACCTTC. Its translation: CASSEGNTNYGYTF.

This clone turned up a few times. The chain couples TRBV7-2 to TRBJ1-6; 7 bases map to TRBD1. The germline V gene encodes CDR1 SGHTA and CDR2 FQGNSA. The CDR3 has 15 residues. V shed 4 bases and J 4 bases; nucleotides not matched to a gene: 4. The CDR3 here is CASSYYRGYNSPLHF. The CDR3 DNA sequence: TGTGCCAGCAGCTACTACAGGGGTTATAATTCACCCCTCCACTTT. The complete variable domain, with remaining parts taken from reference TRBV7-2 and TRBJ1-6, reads GAGVSQSPSNKVTEKGKDVELRCDPISGHTALYWYRQSLGQGLEFLIYFQGNSAPDKSGLPSDRFSAERTGGSVSTLTIQRTQQEDSAVYLCASSYYRGYNSPLHFGNGTRLTVT.

The CDR3 sequence is CASRRGHPTNYGYTF. The CDR3 DNA is TGTGCCAGCAGGCGAGGACATCCGACTAACTATGGCTACACCTTC. V gene TRBV6-5 combines with J gene TRBJ1-2; a possible D gene is TRBD1 (5 bases). CDR3 length equals 15 residues. The germline V gene encodes CDR1 MNHEY and CDR2 SVGAGI. V dropped 6 bases and J dropped 0 bases, with 14 bases sitting between them.

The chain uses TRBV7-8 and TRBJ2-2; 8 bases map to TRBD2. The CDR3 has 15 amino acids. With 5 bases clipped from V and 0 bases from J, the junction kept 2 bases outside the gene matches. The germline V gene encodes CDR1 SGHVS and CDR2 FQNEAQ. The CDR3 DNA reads TGTGCCAGCAGCCGACTAGCGACGAACACCGGGGAGCTGTTTTTT. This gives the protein CASSRLATNTGELFF.